The clone carrying this T cell receptor (beta chain) was detected a few times. A much bigger clone sits one base away, suggesting this may be a read error. The sample originates from a study of response to subunit inactivated influenza vaccine. From germline, CDR1 is DFQATT and CDR2 SNEGSKA (reference sequence). The CDR3 has 15 amino acids. Trimming stripped 6 bases from V and 9 bases from J, with 26 bases between. Via MiXCR, TCRdb re-called the RT-PCR reads, giving one row per CDR3 protein. The table shows 490,000 or so distinct CDR3 sequences, with about 8% occurring only once. The V and J genes are TRBV20-1 and TRBJ2-5; D could derive from TRBD1 or TRBD2 (5 bases each). The source of this sequence is a man between 45 and 75 years old who received an inactivated influenza vaccine. The material sequenced was PBMCs from blood, taken around 25 months after vaccination. CDR3 protein: CSASGTRAGHRSQYF. The CDR3 DNA reads as TGCAGTGCCTCTGGGACCAGGGCGGGCCATCGGTCCCAGTACTTC.